The 9 T cell receptor beta chains reported below all come from one sample, sequenced in a study of cytomegalovirus exposure and HLA in healthy donors. PCR employed 60 Vbeta and 13 Jbeta primers. Here immunoSEQ multiplex PCR was the method, and the copy in TCRdb shows in-frame clones only, minus some. Among about 160,000 clones listed, around three quarters were seen once. The sequencing sample was made of PBMCs. Receptor source: a woman between 35 and 50 years old in good health and CMV-seronegative.

The V and J genes are TRBV4-1 and TRBJ1-2; 7 positions agree with TRBD1. V shed 1 base, J shed 7 bases, and the junction held 3 bases outside the gene matches. Germline V gene data show CDR1 as MGHRA and CDR2 as YSYEKL. This CDR3 comprises 13 residues. DNA for the CDR3: TGCGCCAGCAGCCAAGGACAGGGTGGTGGCTACACCTTC. Translated, it gives CASSQGQGGGYTF.

The chain has TRBV6-5 and TRBJ2-3, with 12 bases identical to TRBD2. Trimming cost V 6 bases and J 7 bases; bases outside gene matches: 8. This CDR3 contains 15 residues. Per germline, CDR1 MNHEY and CDR2 SVGAGI. The chain's CDR3 is CASSPWTSGAYTQYF. Here the CDR3 DNA reads TGTGCCAGCAGCCCCTGGACTAGCGGGGCGTATACGCAGTATTTT.

This chain links TRBV21-1 with TRBJ2-1; the table assigns TRBD2, which was not confirmed against the DNA. TRBV21-1 is flagged as a pseudogene. This CDR3 contains 17 residues. The CDR3 region is CATPPGLAGGPGNEQFF. In DNA form, the CDR3 reads TGTGCCACCCCCCCGGGACTAGCGGGGGGGCCTGGCAATGAGCAGTTCTTC.

The chain is built from TRBV4-2 and TRBJ2-3; 7 bases match TRBD2. This CDR3 spans 15 amino acids. Germline V gives CDR1 LGHNA, CDR2 YNFKEQ. V shed 3 bases, J shed 2 bases, and the junction held 5 bases outside the gene matches. The CDR3 sequence is CASSHWGRVTDTQYF. The CDR3 DNA reads as TGTGCCAGCAGCCATTGGGGGAGGGTCACAGATACGCAGTATTTT.

In nucleotides, the CDR3 is TGTGCCAGCAGCTTAGATGCTAGCGGGAGGGCCTACGAGCAGTACTTC. Translated: CASSLDASGRAYEQYF. This sequence joins TRBV11-2 and TRBJ2-7; 12 nucleotides agree with TRBD2. CDR3 length equals 16 residues. The J segment lost 2 bases and the V segment lost 0 bases, leaving 2 bases of the junction unmatched. The germline gives CDR1 SGHAT, CDR2 FQNNGV.

The J gene is TRBJ1-1, the V gene TRBV6-6; 10 bases are a match to TRBD1. CDR3 length: 16 residues. Germline V CDR1 and CDR2: MNHNY, SVGAGI (reference sequence). J was trimmed by 4 bases and V by 5 bases; bases with no gene match: 10. The CDR3: CASSRPRQGARTEAFF. The CDR3 nucleotides are TGTGCCAGCAGTCGACCTCGACAGGGGGCGCGCACTGAAGCTTTCTTT.

The V and J genes are TRBV28 and TRBJ2-4; D gene uncertain. Germline CDR1 MDHEN, CDR2 SYDVKM. Trimming left V 3 bases short and J 7 bases short, with 4 bases between. CDR3 size: 11 residues. The chain's CDR3 is CASSFVNIQYF. CDR3 coding DNA: TGTGCCAGCAGTTTCGTTAACATTCAGTACTTC. The whole variable domain, remainder taken from reference TRBV28 and TRBJ2-4, is DVKVTQSSRYLVKRTGEKVFLECVQDMDHENMFWYRQDPGLGLRLIYFSYDVKMKEKGDIPEGYSVSREKKERFSLILESASTNQTSMYLCASSFVNIQYFGAGTRLSVL.

The chain has TRBV2 and TRBJ2-5; 8 positions agree with TRBD1. V was clipped by 4 bases and J by 5 bases; unmatched bases: 3. The CDR3 runs to 13 residues. From germline, CDR1 is SNHLY and CDR2 FYNNEI. CDR3 nucleotide sequence: TGTGCCAGCAGTGTAAACAGGGGGGAGACCCAGTACTTC. Residues: CASSVNRGETQYF.

V usage is TRBV7-9 and J usage is TRBJ2-7, with D maybe TRBD1 (6 bases). Germline-derived CDR1 and CDR2 are SEHNR and FQNEAQ (reference sequence). V was pared by 3 bases and J by 5 bases, with 17 bases between. This CDR3 is built from 15 residues. DNA of the CDR3: TGTGCCAGCAGCTTCAATCCCGGGACAACCCACGAGCAGTACTTC. Translating gives CASSFNPGTTHEQYF. Using reference TRBV7-9 and TRBJ2-7 for the parts outside the CDR3, the full variable domain is DTGVSQNPRHKITKRGQNVTFRCDPISEHNRLYWYRQTLGQGPEFLTYFQNEAQLEKSRLLSDRFSAERPKGSFSTLEIQRTEQGDSAMYLCASSFNPGTTHEQYFGPGTRLTVT.